This T cell receptor (beta chain) was identified in a study of cytotoxic CD8 clonotypes in ibrutinib-treated CLL. Overall study context: Response material was collected after a median 12 months of treatment, range 6 to 36. Samples yielded averages of roughly 250,000 productive templates and over 90,000 productive rearrangements.

The CDR3 extends over 15 amino acids. Trimming pared 0 bases from V and 6 bases from J, leaving 15 bases between. Germline assignment: CDR1 LGHNA and CDR2 YNFKEQ. Repertoires were generated with immunoSEQ multiplex PCR, while TCRdb's copy carries only in-frame clones and drops some. The repertoire consists of fewer than 50,000 clones, with approximately 51% occurring once and the leading ten covering approximately 29%. This material consisted of PBMCs, taken after 12 months of ibrutinib treatment. The chain employs TRBV4-2 and TRBJ2-7, with a weak D call TRBD1 (6 bases). The sequence was obtained from a human donor with chronic lymphocytic leukemia. CDR3 in amino acids: CASSQDLNRASEQYF. As DNA, the CDR3 is TGTGCCAGCAGCCAAGATTTGAACAGGGCGAGCGAGCAGTACTTC.